This TCR beta chain was found in a study of T cell responses to AZD1222 COVID-19 vaccine. Sequencing was performed with immunoSEQ multiplex PCR; in TCRdb, only in-frame clones are kept and a portion is missing. The data show 150,000 or so clones, with 80% to 90% seen just once and roughly 6.9% held by the top ten. Germline V CDR1 and CDR2: LNHDA, SQIVND (reference sequence). This CDR3 has 14 residues. V was clipped by 5 bases and J by 2 bases, with 12 bases between them. A remark on this clone: No antigen is known for it.

Study-level findings and limits: Sampling that yielded the repertoires occurred only after the peak T cell response.

The chain has TRBV19 and TRBJ1-2; D gene unclear. The clonotype was recovered from an adult who had recovered from COVID-19. This specimen consisted of peripheral blood, obtained after recovery from COVID-19. CDR3 coding DNA: TGTGCCAGTAGTCGTCCGGAGGGAAACTATGGCTACACCTTC. It specifies CASSRPEGNYGYTF.